These 27 T cell receptor beta chains originate from one sample sequenced in a study of monozygotic twins with inflammatory bowel disease. One entry per CDR3 protein, without DNA, is what TCRdb gives after re-calling the 5' RACE reads. This sample's clone table lists fewer than 200,000 distinct CDR3 sequences. Sequencing used blood. Receptors were obtained from a human donor with ulcerative colitis or Crohn's disease, or a healthy co-twin of an affected twin (not recorded which).

This sequence joins TRBV12-3 or TRBV12-4 and TRBJ1-2. This CDR3 comprises 14 residues. This CDR3 reads CASSPDRDLWGYTF.

The CDR3 region is CASSPQGAYNQPQHF. V and J are TRBV18 and TRBJ1-5; the D call from TCRdb, TRBD1, cannot be confirmed without DNA. This CDR3 region has 15 residues. From germline, CDR1 is KGHSH and CDR2 LQKENI.

This chain uses TRBV7-9 with TRBJ2-2; TCRdb returns TRBD1, unconfirmable since there is no DNA. The CDR3 totals 12 residues. The V gene's germline CDR1 is SEHNR and CDR2 FQNEAQ (reference sequence). The CDR3 loop reads CASGRGPGELFF. Full variable domain (outside the CDR3, taken from reference TRBV7-9 and TRBJ2-2): DTGVSQNPRHKITKRGQNVTFRCDPISEHNRLYWYRQTLGQGPEFLTYFQNEAQLEKSRLLSDRFSAERPKGSFSTLEIQRTEQGDSAMYLCASGRGPGELFFGEGSRLTVL.

This chain joins TRBV30 and TRBJ2-7; TCRdb calls TRBD2, which cannot be checked without DNA. CDR3 length: 14 amino acids. CDR1 is GTSNPN and CDR2 is SVGIG in the germline V gene (reference sequence). CDR3 region: CASDLGSRPYEQYF.

The chain links TRBV7-6 to TRBJ2-7; TCRdb gives TRBD1 as the D gene, but with no DNA this cannot be confirmed. The length of the CDR3 is 13 residues. Per germline, CDR1 SGHVS and CDR2 FNYEAQ. CDR3 sequence: CASSLLGGEEQYF.

The genes are TRBV2 and TRBJ2-1; TCRdb lists TRBD1, though no DNA is available to test this call. The germline gives CDR1 SNHLY, CDR2 FYNNEI. The CDR3 is 14 amino acids. CDR3 loop: CASSERTWGAEQFF.

V is TRBV15 and J is TRBJ2-1; TCRdb's assignment of TRBD2 cannot be checked, as there is no DNA. The germline V gene encodes CDR1 LNHNV and CDR2 YYDKDF (reference sequence). The CDR3 is 11 amino acids. CDR3: CATRKAHEQFF.

The chain joins TRBV7-2 to TRBJ1-5; TCRdb designates TRBD1, a call that cannot be tested without DNA. CDR3 length: 15 residues. Germline-derived CDR1 and CDR2 are SGHTA and FQGNSA. CDR3 protein: CASSLDTGGNQPQHF.

The chain uses TRBV20-1 and TRBJ2-7; TCRdb's D gene call, TRBD2, goes unchecked for lack of DNA. CDR3 length equals 14 residues. Germline V gene lookup returns CDR1 DFQATT and CDR2 SNEGSKA (reference sequence). CDR3 loop: CSARGLAGVRQQYF.

The chain recombines TRBV7-2 with TRBJ2-5; TCRdb designates TRBD1, a call that cannot be tested without DNA. CDR1 is SGHTA and CDR2 is FQGNSA in the germline V gene. This CDR3 comprises 15 residues. The CDR3 here is CASSSRDRGIGTQYF.

The rearrangement joins TRBV21-1 to TRBJ1-6; lacking DNA, the TRBD1 call made by TCRdb goes unchecked. TRBV21-1 is noted as a pseudogene. CDR3 length: 15 amino acids. The CDR3 here is CASSPGQADNSPLHF.

The chain has TRBV7-2 and TRBJ2-1; the TCRdb call, TRBD2, lacks DNA for checking. Germline CDR1 is SGHTA and CDR2 is FQGNSA. The CDR3 contains 15 residues. The CDR3 spells CASSLGPGSYNEQFF.

This rearrangement joins TRBV14 to TRBJ2-4; lacking DNA, the TRBD1 call made by TCRdb goes unchecked. This CDR3 has 16 residues. Germline V gene data show CDR1 as SGHDN and CDR2 as FVKESK. CDR3 protein: CASSLGTALAKNIQYF.

The gene calls are TRBV21-1 and TRBJ1-2; TCRdb indicates TRBD1, and absent DNA this call remains unverified. TRBV21-1 counts as a pseudogene. This CDR3 is built from 13 residues. The CDR3 loop is CASSKGDRDGYTF.

The chain combines TRBV6-5 with TRBJ2-1; TCRdb names TRBD2, which stays unverified in the absence of DNA. Germline V gene lookup returns CDR1 MNHEY and CDR2 SVGAGI. The CDR3 contains 16 residues. This CDR3 is CASSYSTAGSYNEQFF.

The gene calls are TRBV5-1 and TRBJ1-5; TCRdb calls TRBD1, which cannot be checked without DNA. Germline V CDR1 and CDR2: SGHRS, YFSETQ. CDR3 length: 15 residues. CDR3 residues: CASRVGQGGNQPQHF.

The J gene is TRBJ2-2, the V gene TRBV5-1. Germline lookup yields CDR1 SGHRS and CDR2 YFSETQ. The length of the CDR3 is 16 residues. CDR3 sequence: CASSLGGGRNTGELFF.

The V gene is TRBV4-3, the J gene TRBJ1-4. The CDR3 has 20 amino acids. Germline values: CDR1 LGHNA, CDR2 YSLEER. CDR3 loop: CASSHRKKGTPSATNEKLFF.

The CDR3 loop is CSANPPSGVYNEQFF. The chain combines TRBV20-1 with TRBJ2-1; as DNA is missing, the TRBD2 call by TCRdb cannot be tested. Germline CDR1 reads DFQATT; CDR2 reads SNEGSKA (reference sequence). The CDR3 sequence is 15 residues long.

This chain uses TRBV28 with TRBJ2-7; TCRdb calls TRBD1, which cannot be checked without DNA. Looked up from germline, CDR1 is MDHEN and CDR2 is SYDVKM. CDR3 length equals 15 residues. CDR3 sequence reads: CASRDRGTGSYEQYF.

V and J are TRBV7-8 and TRBJ2-1; TCRdb returns TRBD2, unconfirmable since there is no DNA. CDR1 is SGHVS, CDR2 FQNEAQ, per germline. There are 17 residues in the CDR3. The chain's CDR3 is CASSLLAGVSSYNEQFF.

The gene calls are TRBV5-1 and TRBJ1-1. This CDR3 spans 14 amino acids. Germline V gives CDR1 SGHRS, CDR2 YFSETQ. CDR3 sequence: CAISLREWGSEAFF. Combining the CDR3 with reference TRBV5-1 and TRBJ1-1 gives the whole variable domain KAGVTQTPRYLIKTRGQQVTLSCSPISGHRSVSWYQQTPGQGLQFLFEYFSETQRNKGNFPGRFSGRQFSNSRSEMNVSTLELGDSALYLCAISLREWGSEAFFGQGTRLTVV.

This CDR3 is CASSLEQTWADTQYF. The V call is TRBV5-1, the J call TRBJ2-3; lacking DNA, the TRBD1 call made by TCRdb goes unchecked. Germline assignment: CDR1 SGHRS and CDR2 YFSETQ. The CDR3 has 15 residues. Variable domain in full (rest from reference TRBV5-1 and TRBJ2-3): KAGVTQTPRYLIKTRGQQVTLSCSPISGHRSVSWYQQTPGQGLQFLFEYFSETQRNKGNFPGRFSGRQFSNSRSEMNVSTLELGDSALYLCASSLEQTWADTQYFGPGTRLTVL.

V usage is TRBV20-1 and J usage is TRBJ2-7; the TCRdb call, TRBD1, lacks DNA for checking. This CDR3 has 13 residues. Germline V gives CDR1 DFQATT, CDR2 SNEGSKA (reference sequence). This chain's CDR3 is CSAQTGGSYEQYF.

The chain recombines TRBV12-3 or TRBV12-4 with TRBJ2-1; TCRdb's assignment of TRBD2 cannot be checked, as there is no DNA. The length of the CDR3 is 16 residues. The CDR3 loop reads CASSLGLAGGRHEQFF.

The chain combines TRBV12-3 or TRBV12-4 with TRBJ1-5; as DNA is missing, the TRBD1 call by TCRdb cannot be tested. The CDR3 covers 14 residues. CDR3 region: CASSRGPLNQPQHF.

The chain recombines TRBV4-3 with TRBJ2-2; lacking DNA, the TRBD2 call made by TCRdb goes unchecked. CDR3 length: 17 amino acids. Germline assignment: CDR1 LGHNA and CDR2 YSLEER. CDR3: CASSQDRGRESTGELFF.